One sample yielded the 21 T cell receptor beta chains listed below, sequenced in a study of T cell responses to AZD1222 COVID-19 vaccine. Clones were read by immunoSEQ multiplex PCR, and TCRdb kept only the in-frame ones, dropping some. The top ten clones hold 5.5% to 7.5% of a sample with 100,000 to 120,000 clones, approximately 88% of them seen once. Sample: peripheral blood, taken 28 days after the second AZD1222 dose. The receptors were gathered from an adult who received the AZD1222 COVID-19 vaccine.

The CDR3 nucleotides read TGTGCCAGTAGTACGACAGCGTCCTATGGCTACACCTTC. Amino acid sequence: CASSTTASYGYTF. The chain is built from TRBV19 and TRBJ1-2; the D gene is possibly TRBD1 (5 bases). From germline, CDR1 is LNHDA and CDR2 SQIVND (reference sequence). V lost 4 bases to trimming and J lost 4 bases, with 10 bases between them. This CDR3 comprises 13 residues.

The chain employs TRBV4-3 and TRBJ1-5, with a tentative D call TRBD1 (5 bases). Germline CDR1 reads LGHNA; CDR2 reads YSLEER. The CDR3 has 14 amino acids. Trimming took off 4 bases at V and 6 bases at J, with 13 bases between the two ends. The CDR3 region is CASSLQGSGQPQHF. CDR3 DNA: TGCGCCAGCAGCCTGCAGGGATCTGGTCAGCCCCAGCATTTT.

The chain is built from TRBV19 and TRBJ1-2; D is unclear. The CDR3 extends over 14 amino acids. V lost 7 bases to trimming and J lost 6 bases, with 18 bases between them. CDR1 LNHDA and CDR2 SQIVND come from the germline V gene (reference sequence). CDR3 region: CASNSFRDLDGYTF. CDR3 coding DNA: TGTGCCAGTAATTCCTTCCGGGATTTAGATGGCTACACCTTC.

This chain's CDR3 is CASSIGGGAYEQYF. The CDR3 bases are TGTGCCAGTAGTATAGGAGGGGGGGCCTACGAGCAGTACTTC. V usage is TRBV19 and J usage is TRBJ2-7; D possibly corresponds to TRBD2 (7 bases). Trimming took 1 base from V and 2 from J, leaving 9 bases between them. Per the germline V gene, CDR1 is LNHDA and CDR2 is SQIVND (reference sequence). The CDR3 length is 14 residues. The full variable domain, in which reference TRBV19 and TRBJ2-7 provide the parts outside the CDR3, is DGGITQSPKYLFRKEGQNVTLSCEQNLNHDAMYWYRQDPGQGLRLIYYSQIVNDFQKGDIAEGYSVSREKKESFPLTVTSAQKNPTAFYLCASSIGGGAYEQYFGPGTRLTVT.

The chain has TRBV14 and TRBJ2-1; no reliable D call. Germline V gives CDR1 SGHDN, CDR2 FVKESK. The ends were cut back, 0 bases at V and 10 bases at J, with 4 bases in the middle. The CDR3 consists of 11 residues. The CDR3 protein is CASSQEIEQFF. In DNA form, the CDR3 reads TGTGCCAGCAGCCAAGAAATAGAGCAGTTCTTC.

This chain uses TRBV10-3 with TRBJ1-1, with D possibly TRBD1 on 5 matching bases. The CDR3 is 13 amino acids. Germline CDR1 reads ENHRY; CDR2 reads SYGVKD. The V end was cut by 9 bases, the J end by 0 bases, with 11 bases between. The CDR3 spells CAIEQVLNTEAFF. The CDR3 DNA reads as TGTGCCATTGAACAGGTGCTGAACACTGAAGCTTTCTTT.

The chain employs TRBV11-2 and TRBJ1-2; no definite D call. Per the germline V gene, CDR1 is SGHAT and CDR2 is FQNNGV. V dropped 2 bases and J dropped 4 bases, with 8 bases sitting between them. This CDR3 has 13 amino acids. In DNA form, the CDR3 reads TGTGCCAGCAGCTTAAACGACGGCTATGGCTACACCTTC. Residues: CASSLNDGYGYTF.

The chain uses TRBV2 and TRBJ2-3; 12 bases are a match to TRBD2. J was trimmed by 6 bases and V by 5 bases; bases with no gene match: 6. There are 15 residues in the CDR3. Germline V CDR1 and CDR2: SNHLY, FYNNEI. CDR3 DNA: TGTGCCAGCAGTTCGCTAGCGGGGGGGCCGGATACGCAGTATTTT. Amino acid sequence: CASSSLAGGPDTQYF.

The chain combines TRBV7-2 with TRBJ2-2; the D gene is possibly TRBD2 (6 bases). V was shortened by 4 bases and J by 3 bases, with 9 bases between the two germline ends. CDR1 is SGHTA and CDR2 is FQGNSA in the germline V gene. This CDR3 is 14 amino acids long. In nucleotides, the CDR3 is TGTGCCAGCAGCTCATCTAGCGACACCGGGGAGCTGTTTTTT. It specifies CASSSSSDTGELFF. Complete variable domain (other parts from reference TRBV7-2 and TRBJ2-2): GAGVSQSPSNKVTEKGKDVELRCDPISGHTALYWYRQSLGQGLEFLIYFQGNSAPDKSGLPSDRFSAERTGGSVSTLTIQRTQQEDSAVYLCASSSSSDTGELFFGEGSRLTVL.

This chain links TRBV6-5 with TRBJ2-1; TRBD1 matches 12 bases. The J segment lost 9 bases and the V segment lost 7 bases, leaving 4 bases of the junction unmatched. The CDR3 extends over 13 amino acids. The germline V gene encodes CDR1 MNHEY and CDR2 SVGAGI. The CDR3 sequence: CASKGTGGSEQFF. As DNA, the CDR3 is TGTGCCAGCAAAGGGACAGGGGGCTCTGAGCAGTTCTTC.

In DNA, the CDR3 is TGTGCCAGCAGCGTAGGGCCCACGGACGGCGAGACCCAGTACTTC. Translating gives CASSVGPTDGETQYF. This chain connects TRBV9 to TRBJ2-5, with no clear D. The CDR3 consists of 15 residues. V was shortened by 0 bases and J by 5 bases, with 14 bases between the two germline ends. In germline, CDR1 is SGDLS, CDR2 YYNGEE.

This sequence joins TRBV13 and TRBJ2-7; 16 positions agree with TRBD2. CDR3 size: 16 residues. The V segment lost 5 bases and the J segment 7 bases; nucleotides outside the gene matches: 8. Germline V gene sequence: CDR1 PRHDT, CDR2 FYEKMQ (reference sequence). The CDR3 loop reads CASSLGTSGGAREQYF. The CDR3 coding sequence is TGTGCCAGCAGCCTTGGGACTAGCGGGGGGGCTCGAGAGCAGTACTTC.

The chain links TRBV6-4 to TRBJ2-1; 7 bases are a match to TRBD2. J gave up 6 bases and V 2 bases, and 4 bases lay outside the gene matches. The germline gives CDR1 MRHNA, CDR2 SNTAGT. The length of the CDR3 is 14 residues. The CDR3 DNA reads as TGTGCCAGCAGTGACGCGGGGGAGAGCAATGAGCAGTTCTTC. Amino acids: CASSDAGESNEQFF.

The rearrangement joins TRBV11-2 to TRBJ1-1, with TRBD1 matching 8 bases. There are 17 residues in the CDR3. In germline, CDR1 is SGHAT, CDR2 FQNNGV. Trimming removed 5 bases from V and 1 base from J; junction bases left unmatched: 12. CDR3 in amino acids: CASSPGQGNLRNTEAFF. DNA of the CDR3: TGTGCCAGCAGCCCCGGACAGGGAAATTTACGGAACACTGAAGCTTTCTTT.

V usage is TRBV6-6 and J usage is TRBJ1-6, with 10 bases matching TRBD1. Looked up from germline, CDR1 is MNHNY and CDR2 is SVGAGI (reference sequence). This CDR3 contains 17 residues. V lost 6 bases and J lost 2; bases outside the gene matches: 7. Here the CDR3 reads CASSRQGAMPYNSPLHF. The CDR3 DNA reads TGTGCCAGCAGCCGACAGGGGGCTATGCCCTATAATTCACCCCTCCACTTT.

This rearrangement joins TRBV3-1 (or the pseudogene TRBV3-2) to TRBJ1-4; the D is unclear. The CDR3 length is 14 residues. The V end lost 4 bases, the J end lost 8 bases, and 14 bases lay between the germline ends. In germline, CDR1 is LGHDT, CDR2 YNNKEL (reference sequence). In nucleotides, the CDR3 is TGTGCCAGCAGCCCCGATGGGTTTGGAGAAAAACTGTTTTTT. Protein sequence: CASSPDGFGEKLFF.

The genes are TRBV7-2 and TRBJ2-2; the D is unclear. This CDR3 is 15 amino acids long. The V gene's germline CDR1 is SGHTA and CDR2 FQGNSA. The ends were cut back, 2 bases at V and 3 bases at J, with 10 bases in the middle. In DNA, the CDR3 is TGTGCCAGCAGCTTAAGGGCCACCGACACCGGGGAGCTGTTTTTT. Translation: CASSLRATDTGELFF.

This chain joins TRBV5-6 and TRBJ1-5; D may be TRBD1 (5 bases). Looked up from germline, CDR1 is SGHDT and CDR2 is YYEEEE. Trimming took off 4 bases at V and 1 base at J, with 12 bases between the two ends. The length of the CDR3 is 15 residues. The CDR3 loop is CASSAEGRSNQPQHF. Here the CDR3 DNA reads TGTGCCAGCAGCGCCGAGGGGAGGAGCAATCAGCCCCAGCATTTT.

V is TRBV2 and J is TRBJ1-6; D is uncertain. Germline CDR1 reads SNHLY; CDR2 reads FYNNEI. CDR3 length equals 13 residues. The ends were cut back, 3 bases at V and 8 bases at J, with 8 bases in the middle. The CDR3 DNA sequence: TGTGCCAGCAGTGACGGTGGTCATTCACCCCTCCACTTT. Residues: CASSDGGHSPLHF.

The V gene is TRBV6-1, the J gene TRBJ2-1, with 7 bases aligning to TRBD2. The V gene's germline CDR1 is MNHNS and CDR2 SASEGT. This CDR3 region has 15 residues. V was pared by 3 bases and J by 5 bases, with 7 bases of the junction left unmatched. CDR3 bases: TGTGCCAGCAGTGATTGGGGGGGGTACAACAATGAGCAGTTCTTC. Protein product: CASSDWGGYNNEQFF.

V gene TRBV2 combines with J gene TRBJ1-2; 8 bases fit TRBD1. Trimming removed 3 bases from V and 2 bases from J; junction bases left unmatched: 2. Germline V gene data show CDR1 as SNHLY and CDR2 as FYNNEI. This CDR3 is 14 amino acids long. The CDR3 loop reads CASSEDRANYGYTF. The CDR3 DNA reads TGTGCCAGCAGTGAGGACAGGGCAAACTATGGCTACACCTTC.